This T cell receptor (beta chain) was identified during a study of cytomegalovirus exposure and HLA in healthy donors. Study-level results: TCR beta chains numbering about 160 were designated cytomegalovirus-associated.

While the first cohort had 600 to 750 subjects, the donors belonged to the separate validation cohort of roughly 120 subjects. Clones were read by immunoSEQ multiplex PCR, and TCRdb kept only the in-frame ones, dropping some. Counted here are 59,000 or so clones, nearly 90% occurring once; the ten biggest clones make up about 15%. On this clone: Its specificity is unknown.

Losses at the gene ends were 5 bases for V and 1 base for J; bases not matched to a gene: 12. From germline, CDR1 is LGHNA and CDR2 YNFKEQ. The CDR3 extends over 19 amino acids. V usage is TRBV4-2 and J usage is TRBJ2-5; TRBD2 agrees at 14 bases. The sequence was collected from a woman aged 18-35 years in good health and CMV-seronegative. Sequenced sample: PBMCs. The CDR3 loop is CASSSRGGLAGDPQETQYF. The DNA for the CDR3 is TGTGCCAGCAGCTCTCGGGGGGGACTAGCGGGAGACCCCCAAGAGACCCAGTACTTC.